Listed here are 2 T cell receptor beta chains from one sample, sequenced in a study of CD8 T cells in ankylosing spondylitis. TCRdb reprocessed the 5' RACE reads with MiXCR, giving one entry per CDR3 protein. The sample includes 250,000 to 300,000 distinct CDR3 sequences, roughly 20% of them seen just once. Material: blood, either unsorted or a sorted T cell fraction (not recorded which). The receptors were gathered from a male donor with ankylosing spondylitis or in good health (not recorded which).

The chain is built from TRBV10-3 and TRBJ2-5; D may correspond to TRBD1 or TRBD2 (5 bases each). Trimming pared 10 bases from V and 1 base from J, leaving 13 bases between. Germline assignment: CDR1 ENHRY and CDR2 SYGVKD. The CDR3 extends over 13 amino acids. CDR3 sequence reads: CATRDEPQETQYF. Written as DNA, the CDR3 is TGTGCCACCCGGGACGAACCCCAAGAGACCCAGTACTTC.

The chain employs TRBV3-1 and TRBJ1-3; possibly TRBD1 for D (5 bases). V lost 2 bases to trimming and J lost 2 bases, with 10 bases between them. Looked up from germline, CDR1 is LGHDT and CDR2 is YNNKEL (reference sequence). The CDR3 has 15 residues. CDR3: CASSQLSGAGNTIYF. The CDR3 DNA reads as TGTGCCAGCAGCCAATTGTCGGGGGCTGGAAACACCATATATTTT. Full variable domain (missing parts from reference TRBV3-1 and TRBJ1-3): DTAVSQTPKYLVTQMGNDKSIKCEQNLGHDTMYWYKQDSKKFLKIMFSYNNKELIINETVPNRFSPKSPDKAHLNLHINSLELGDSAVYFCASSQLSGAGNTIYFGEGSWLTVV.